Listed below are T cell receptor beta chains from one sample, sequenced in a study of cytomegalovirus exposure and HLA in healthy donors. Data came from immunoSEQ multiplex PCR; TCRdb stores just in-frame clones and leaves some out. The data contain 50,000 to 70,000 clones, about 84% of them singletons. Source material: PBMCs. These receptors all stem from a male donor in good health and CMV-seronegative. Both conserved end residues are part of each CDR3. The D gene is left open where the match is weak. The listing skips clone size in some rows; elsewhere it reads once, few, many or a size class.

J: TRBJ1-1
length: 16
size: -
V: TRBV4-2
D: -
CDR3: CASSQGGQGTNTEAFF
DNA: TGTGCCAGCAGCCAAGGGGGGCAGGGGACGAACACTGAAGCTTTCTTT

J: TRBJ2-1
length: 15
size: -
V: TRBV9
D: TRBD2
CDR3: CASSVVAGGPGEQFF
DNA: TGTGCCAGCAGCGTAGTAGCGGGGGGGCCCGGTGAGCAGTTCTTC

J: TRBJ1-4
length: 14
size: -
V: TRBV19
D: -
CDR3: CASTIGGSHRKLFF
DNA: TGTGCCAGTACCATCGGGGGAAGTCACAGAAAACTGTTTTTT

J: TRBJ1-4
length: 14
size: once
V: TRBV7-9
D: TRBD1
CDR3: CASSRGQAGEKLFF
DNA: TGTGCCAGCAGCCGTGGACAGGCCGGAGAAAAACTGTTTTTT

J: TRBJ2-2
length: 17
size: -
V: TRBV30
D: TRBD1
CDR3: CAWSVSGTGVNTGELFF
DNA: TGTGCCTGGAGTGTTAGCGGGACAGGGGTGAACACCGGGGAGCTGTTTTTT

J: TRBJ1-1
length: 14
size: -
V: TRBV4-2
D: -
CDR3: CASSQDLERLKAFF
DNA: TGTGCCAGCAGCCAAGATCTTGAAAGACTTAAAGCTTTCTTT

J: TRBJ2-3
length: 14
size: -
V: TRBV2
D: TRBD2
CDR3: CASSESLAGGYGYF
DNA: TGTGCCAGCAGTGAGAGTCTAGCGGGGGGATACGGGTATTTT

J: TRBJ1-2
length: 14
size: -
V: TRBV7-2
D: TRBD1
CDR3: CASSPTGAAYGYTF
DNA: TGTGCCAGCAGCCCTACAGGGGCAGCCTATGGCTACACCTTC

J: TRBJ1-6
length: 15
size: -
V: TRBV9
D: -
CDR3: CASSVSGSYNSPLHF
DNA: TGTGCCAGCAGCGTCAGCGGCTCCTATAATTCACCCCTCCACTTT

J: TRBJ1-2
length: 11
size: -
V: TRBV25-1
D: -
CDR3: CASVGLSGYTF
DNA: TGTGCCAGCGTCGGACTAAGTGGCTACACCTTC

J: TRBJ2-5
length: 14
size: -
V: TRBV7-9
D: TRBD1
CDR3: CASSPGQFLETQYF
DNA: TGTGCCAGCAGCCCGGGACAGTTCCTGGAGACCCAGTACTTC

J: TRBJ1-4
length: 15
size: -
V: TRBV5-4
D: TRBD1
CDR3: CASSWDRGANEKLFF
DNA: TGTGCCAGCAGCTGGGACAGGGGGGCTAATGAAAAACTGTTTTTT

J: TRBJ1-4
length: 17
size: -
V: TRBV7-2
D: TRBD1
CDR3: CASSFRGLYATNEKLFF
DNA: TGTGCCAGCAGCTTCAGGGGGTTATATGCAACTAATGAAAAACTGTTTTTT

J: TRBJ2-1
length: 16
size: -
V: TRBV7-7
D: TRBD1
CDR3: CASSLGGTGLGDEQFF
DNA: TGTGCTAGCAGCTTAGGCGGGACAGGGCTGGGGGATGAGCAGTTCTTC

J: TRBJ2-2
length: 15
size: few
V: TRBV19
D: -
CDR3: CASSIDRGRTGELFF
DNA: TGTGCCAGTAGTATAGATCGGGGTCGAACCGGGGAGCTGTTTTTT

J: TRBJ1-1
length: 14
size: -
V: TRBV27
D: -
CDR3: CASTRGNTNTEAFF
DNA: TGTGCCAGCACCCGGGGGAACACGAACACTGAAGCTTTCTTT

J: TRBJ1-5
length: 14
size: -
V: TRBV29-1
D: -
CDR3: CSVAQGGGNQPQHF
DNA: TGCAGCGTTGCGCAAGGGGGTGGCAATCAGCCCCAGCATTTT

J: TRBJ2-5
length: 16
size: -
V: TRBV6-6
D: -
CDR3: CASSYYGSGVQETQYF
DNA: TGTGCCAGCAGTTACTATGGATCGGGGGTACAAGAGACCCAGTACTTC

J: TRBJ2-2
length: 16
size: -
V: TRBV7-3
D: -
CDR3: CASSLPRTRNTGELFF
DNA: TGTGCCAGCAGCTTACCGAGGACTCGGAACACCGGGGAGCTGTTTTTT

J: TRBJ1-3
length: 17
size: -
V: TRBV15
D: TRBD1
CDR3: CATSRGTGRETGNTIYF
DNA: TGTGCCACCAGCAGGGGGACAGGGCGCGAGACTGGAAACACCATATATTTT

J: TRBJ2-7
length: 16
size: -
V: TRBV5-8
D: TRBD1
CDR3: CASSSTGWRTGYEQYF
DNA: TGTGCCAGCAGCTCGACAGGGTGGCGGACTGGGTACGAGCAGTACTTC

J: TRBJ1-6
length: 14
size: few
V: TRBV28
D: TRBD1
CDR3: CASSLGTGPSDLHF
DNA: TGTGCCAGCAGCCTCGGGACAGGCCCATCGGACCTCCACTTT

J: TRBJ1-5
length: 14
size: few
V: TRBV19
D: TRBD1
CDR3: CASSIRQGVQPQHF
DNA: TGTGCCAGTAGTATTAGACAGGGGGTTCAGCCCCAGCATTTT

J: TRBJ1-4
length: 12
size: -
V: TRBV19
D: TRBD1
CDR3: CASMKQGEKLFF
DNA: TGTGCCAGTATGAAACAGGGGGAAAAACTGTTTTTT

J: TRBJ1-6
length: 17
size: once
V: TRBV30
D: TRBD1
CDR3: CAWSVIGQGRYNSPLHF
DNA: TGTGCCTGGAGTGTAATCGGACAGGGGCGTTATAATTCACCCCTCCACTTT

J: TRBJ2-5
length: 17
size: -
V: TRBV7-6
D: TRBD2
CDR3: CASSRRLAGGPQETQYF
DNA: TGTGCCAGCAGTCGCCGACTAGCGGGGGGCCCCCAAGAGACCCAGTACTTC

J: TRBJ1-2
length: 12
size: -
V: TRBV27
D: TRBD1
CDR3: CASRSGQGGYTF
DNA: TGTGCCAGCAGGTCGGGACAGGGTGGCTACACCTTC

J: TRBJ2-6
length: 15
size: -
V: TRBV15
D: -
CDR3: CATRGGGSGANVLTF
DNA: TGTGCCACCAGGGGAGGGGGCTCTGGGGCCAACGTCCTGACTTTC

J: TRBJ2-1
length: 14
size: -
V: TRBV7-2
D: TRBD1
CDR3: CASSGTGGGDEQFF
DNA: TGTGCCAGCAGCGGGACAGGGGGCGGCGATGAGCAGTTCTTC

J: TRBJ1-2
length: 15
size: -
V: TRBV14
D: -
CDR3: CASSPPGLIAYGYTF
DNA: TGTGCCAGCAGCCCCCCCGGACTGATAGCCTATGGCTACACCTTC

J: TRBJ1-1
length: 14
size: few
V: TRBV7-2
D: -
CDR3: CASSAQTVNTEAFF
DNA: TGTGCCAGCAGCGCCCAGACAGTGAACACTGAAGCTTTCTTT

J: TRBJ1-2
length: 12
size: few
V: TRBV6-5
D: -
CDR3: CASSSNTYGYTF
DNA: TGTGCCAGCAGTTCGAACACCTATGGCTACACCTTC

J: TRBJ1-2
length: 16
size: -
V: TRBV6-5
D: -
CDR3: CASSSRLGGDDYGYTF
DNA: TGTGCCAGCAGTTCCCGCTTGGGGGGGGACGACTATGGCTACACCTTC

J: TRBJ1-1
length: 14
size: -
V: TRBV18
D: -
CDR3: CASSPSGGHTEAFF
DNA: TGTGCCAGCTCACCTAGCGGGGGGCACACTGAAGCTTTCTTT

J: TRBJ2-7
length: 14
size: -
V: TRBV4-1
D: -
CDR3: CASSQDTGTYEQYF
DNA: TGCGCCAGCAGCCAAGATACAGGGACCTACGAGCAGTACTTC

J: TRBJ1-2
length: 15
size: -
V: TRBV19
D: TRBD1
CDR3: CASSPPTGRSAGYTF
DNA: TGTGCCAGTAGTCCCCCGACAGGGCGTTCGGCTGGCTACACCTTC

J: TRBJ2-1
length: 15
size: -
V: TRBV7-3
D: TRBD1
CDR3: CASSFGTGSYNEQFF
DNA: TGTGCCAGCAGCTTCGGGACAGGGTCCTACAATGAGCAGTTCTTC

J: TRBJ2-3
length: 14
size: -
V: TRBV6-5
D: -
CDR3: CASKTSGVPDTQYF
DNA: TGTGCCAGCAAAACTTCAGGGGTTCCAGATACGCAGTATTTT

J: TRBJ1-3
length: 18
size: -
V: TRBV7-8
D: -
CDR3: CASSLERQRPGSGNTIYF
DNA: TGTGCCAGCAGCTTAGAGAGACAGCGTCCCGGTTCTGGAAACACCATATATTTT

J: TRBJ1-4
length: 15
size: -
V: TRBV2
D: -
CDR3: CAGIPRFGSGEKLFF
DNA: TGTGCCGGTATTCCCCGGTTTGGGTCCGGGGAAAAACTGTTTTTT

J: TRBJ1-1
length: 19
size: -
V: TRBV5-1
D: TRBD1
CDR3: CASSLEGAGGDIRNTEAFF
DNA: TGCGCCAGCAGCTTGGAAGGGGCAGGGGGCGACATAAGGAACACTGAAGCTTTCTTT